These 4 T cell receptor beta chains originate from one sample sequenced in a study of chemoradiotherapy in HPV16-positive cancers. Assay: immunoSEQ multiplex PCR; the TCRdb copy retains only in-frame clones and omits some. The table includes about 4,100 clones, about four fifths detected once. The sample consisted of tumor tissue, taken from a patient who underwent chemoradiotherapy. These receptors all come from a human donor with HPV-associated anogenital cancer.

J is TRBJ2-3 and V is TRBV7-3, with TRBD2 matching over 13 bases. The germline CDR1 and CDR2 sequences are SGHTA and FQGTGA. The CDR3 runs to 19 residues. The junction had 14 bases not matched to a gene; V was cut back by 4 bases and J by 4 bases. CDR3 loop: CASSSTRGLAGSAADTQYF. Written as DNA, the CDR3 is TGTGCCAGCAGCTCTACTAGGGGACTAGCGGGGTCCGCGGCAGATACGCAGTATTTT.

This chain connects TRBV11-3 to TRBJ1-1; tentative D call: TRBD1 (6 bases). V shed 4 bases and J shed 9 bases, with 15 bases lying between them. Germline V gives CDR1 SGHNT, CDR2 YENEEA. The CDR3 extends over 13 amino acids. CDR3 in DNA: TGTGCCAGCAGCTCACAACAGGGATCCCAAGCTTTCTTT. Protein product: CASSSQQGSQAFF.

This CDR3 reads CAWSVTGGYEQYF. CDR3 nucleotides: TGTGCCTGGAGTGTGACAGGGGGGTACGAGCAGTACTTC. V and J are TRBV30 and TRBJ2-7, with TRBD1 identical over 9 bases. Losses at the gene ends were 0 bases for V and 4 bases for J; bases not matched to a gene: 1. The germline V gene encodes CDR1 GTSNPN and CDR2 SVGIG (reference sequence). CDR3 length: 13 amino acids.

CDR3 region: CASRLTSNYGYTF. The CDR3 DNA reads TGTGCCAGCCGCCTCACCTCTAACTATGGCTACACCTTC. The chain combines TRBV28 with TRBJ1-2; D unclear. The germline CDR1 and CDR2 sequences are MDHEN and SYDVKM. Trimming pared 8 bases from V and 0 bases from J, leaving 10 bases between. The CDR3 is 13 residues long.